The present entry profiles one TCR beta chain with its context. This may stem from a read error, because a much larger clone lies one nucleotide away. This entry belongs to a study of glioma-infiltrating T cells. Using RNA template, CDR3s of TCR alpha and beta were amplified with iRepertoire arm-PCR. TCRdb fed the multiplex PCR reads into MiXCR, producing one record per CDR3 protein. The data show 300,000 to 450,000 distinct CDR3 sequences, more than 35% seen once. This CDR3 is 13 amino acids long. In germline, CDR1 is LNHNV, CDR2 YYDKDF (reference sequence). This clonotype originated in a human donor with low-grade glioma or glioblastoma, undergoing nonglioma brain surgery, or in good health (not recorded which). The chain is built from TRBV15 and TRBJ2-3; the D gene is possibly TRBD1 (6 bases). The sequencing input was glioma tissue, nonneoplastic brain tissue, or PBMCs (not recorded which). The CDR3 is CVTVSSGADTQYF. Written as DNA, the CDR3 is TGTGTCACCGTTTCGTCAGGGGCAGATACGCAGTATTTT.